The present TCR beta chain was sequenced within a study of OX40 agonist ivuxolimab in advanced cancers. Study at large: As their treatment, patients were administered ivuxolimab, an agonistic anti-OX40 (CD134) antibody. Findings and caveats of the study: The study did not work out the antigen specificity of the expanded peripheral T cells. The 0.1-3.0 mg/kg partial responders had among the lowest clonal expansion. At doses 0.1 to 3.0 mg/kg, CD4+ and CD8+ clones expanded.

The ends were cut back, 1 base at V and 2 bases at J, with 8 bases in the middle. CDR1 and CDR2 from the germline V gene are SEHNR and FQNEAQ (reference sequence). The CDR3 extends over 14 amino acids. Assay: immunoSEQ multiplex PCR; the TCRdb copy retains only in-frame clones and omits some. The repertoire holds under 25,000 clones, with about four fifths as singletons. Remarks on this clone: Its target is unknown.

The sequencing here drew on CD4+ or CD8+ T cells sorted from blood, taken in a trial of the OX40 agonist ivuxolimab. This receptor was identified in an adult with an advanced solid tumor such as melanoma, head and neck, liver or kidney cancer. The chain employs TRBV7-9 and TRBJ2-5; D is ambiguous. CDR3 sequence: CASSLVTVQETQYF. CDR3 DNA sequence: TGTGCCAGCAGCTTAGTGACGGTTCAAGAGACCCAGTACTTC.